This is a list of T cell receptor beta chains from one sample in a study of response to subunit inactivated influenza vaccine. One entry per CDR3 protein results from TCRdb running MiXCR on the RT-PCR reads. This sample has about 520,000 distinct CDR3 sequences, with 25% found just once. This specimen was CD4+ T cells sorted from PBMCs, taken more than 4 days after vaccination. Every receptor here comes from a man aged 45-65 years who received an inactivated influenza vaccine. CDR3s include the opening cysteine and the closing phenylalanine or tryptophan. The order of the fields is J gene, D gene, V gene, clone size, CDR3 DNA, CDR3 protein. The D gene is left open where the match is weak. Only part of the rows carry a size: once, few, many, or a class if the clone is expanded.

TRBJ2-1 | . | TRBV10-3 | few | TGTGCCATCAGCGACCGGCTATCCGTTGAGCAGTTCTTC | CAISDRLSVEQFF
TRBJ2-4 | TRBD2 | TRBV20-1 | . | TGCAGTGCTAGAGCGGCTAGCGGGGGCCCGGGGGACATTCAGTACTTC | CSARAASGGPGDIQYF
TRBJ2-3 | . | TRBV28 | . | TGTGCCAGCTACGGCCGGGCGGGGTGGACAGATACGCAGTATTTT | CASYGRAGWTDTQYF
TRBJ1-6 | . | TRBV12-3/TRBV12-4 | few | TGTGCCAGCAGAAGGACACAAGATAATTCACCCCTCCACTTT | CASRRTQDNSPLHF
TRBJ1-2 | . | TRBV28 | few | TGTGCCAGCAGTTTGGGAGCTTTCGGCTACACCTTC | CASSLGAFGYTF
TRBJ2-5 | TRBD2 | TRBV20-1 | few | TGCAGTGCTAGTACTAGCGGATTCCAAGAGACCCAGTACTTC | CSASTSGFQETQYF
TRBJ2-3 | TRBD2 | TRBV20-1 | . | TGCAGTGCTAGAGGCCTACCCGGGGGGGGTGTAGATACGCAGTATTTT | CSARGLPGGGVDTQYF
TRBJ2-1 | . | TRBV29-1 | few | TGCAGCGTAGAAACGGGACCTGGTCTAGGGCGGTTCTTC | CSVETGPGLGRFF
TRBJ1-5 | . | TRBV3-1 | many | TGTGCCAGCAGCCAAGACCGGGATCAGCCCCAGCATTTT | CASSQDRDQPQHF
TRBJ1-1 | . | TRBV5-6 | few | TGTGCCAGCAGCTTATGGGGCTACGAAGCTTTCTTT | CASSLWGYEAFF
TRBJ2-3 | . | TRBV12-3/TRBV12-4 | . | TGTGCCAGCAGTTTAAGGGTTTCAGGTACGCAGTATTTT | CASSLRVSGTQYF
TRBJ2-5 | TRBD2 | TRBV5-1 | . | TGCGCCAGCAGCGGTAGCGGGGTCCAAGAGACCCAGTACTTC | CASSGSGVQETQYF
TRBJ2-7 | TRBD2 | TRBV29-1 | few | TGCAGCGTTGAACTCCGGGACGGGGGGAACTACGAGCAGTACTTC | CSVELRDGGNYEQYF
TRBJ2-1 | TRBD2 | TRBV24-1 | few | TGTGCCACCAGTGACCCCGGACTAGCGGGAACTTACAATGAGCAGTTCTTC | CATSDPGLAGTYNEQFF
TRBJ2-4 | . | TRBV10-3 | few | TGTGCCATCAGTGAGAGGAAGGGACACCTAGCCAAAAACATTCAGTACTTC | CAISERKGHLAKNIQYF
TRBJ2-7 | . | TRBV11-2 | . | TGTGCCAGCAGCCCCCTGCGGACGTACGTCTACGAGCAGTACTTC | CASSPLRTYVYEQYF
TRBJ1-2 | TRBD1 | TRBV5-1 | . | TGCGCCAGCAGCTTGGCCGTAGGGGGCACTGGCTACACCTTC | CASSLAVGGTGYTF
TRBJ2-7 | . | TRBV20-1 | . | TGCAGTGCTAGTGGGGGGGCGCGGGGCTACGAGCAGTACTTC | CSASGGARGYEQYF
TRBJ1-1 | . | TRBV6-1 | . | TGTGCCAGCAGCCTATTCAGGGGGAACACTGAAGCTTTCTTT | CASSLFRGNTEAFF
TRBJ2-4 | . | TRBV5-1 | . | TGCGCCAGCAGCTTGGAGGCAGGTCTAATTCAGTACTTC | CASSLEAGLIQYF
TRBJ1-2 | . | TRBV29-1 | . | TGCAGCGTTGGGACGGGGAATAACTATGGCTACACCTTC | CSVGTGNNYGYTF
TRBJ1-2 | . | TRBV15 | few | TGTGCCACCAGCAGAGAAACAGCTAACTATGGCTACACCTTC | CATSRETANYGYTF
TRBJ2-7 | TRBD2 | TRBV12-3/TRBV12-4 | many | TGCGCCAGCAGCTTGCGCGGGAGTTACGAGCAGTACTTC | CASSLRGSYEQYF